This record concerns one TCR beta chain sequence. Its antigen specificity is not known. No base quality information exists; no much larger clone differs at one position. This record comes from a study of MAIT cells during Salmonella Paratyphi A infection (dated by TCRdb to 2015 to 2018). Notes on the research overall: A single dose of 1-5x10^3 CFU of S. Paratyphi A strain NVGH308 was swallowed by adult volunteers aged 18 to 60. Ciprofloxacin 500 mg twice daily for 14 days, starting at diagnosis, was given to diagnosed volunteers.

Reading the label with the study, this specimen's time point is: mid-infection, around enteric fever diagnosis. MAIT cells were defined as Valpha7.2+ CD161+ T cells and identified and sorted by flow cytometry. Circulating MAIT cell TCRbeta repertoires were profiled longitudinally in roughly 6 volunteers who developed enteric fever after controlled oral challenge with live Salmonella Paratyphi A. MAIT cell samples were contributed by each diagnosed volunteer at pre-infection, mid-infection and post-infection timepoints. A diagnosis of enteric fever required Paratyphi A bacteremia and/or a persistent fever above 38 degrees C that lasted more than 12 hours. Challenged volunteers were diagnosed with infection sometime between day 4 and day 7 after challenge. For RNA extraction, about 4,500 to 10,000 MAIT cells from each sample were sorted straight into RNAqueous-Micro lysis buffer. Lymphoprep gradient centrifugation was used to isolate peripheral blood mononuclear cells from blood samples and leukocyte cones. A BD FACSAria Fusion or BD FACSAria III sorter was used for cell sorting.

The method behind the library was 5' RACE. TCRbeta was amplified by two rounds of PCR with Phusion High-Fidelity polymerase, and sample-specific barcodes were added in the primers. To build the TCRbeta libraries, template-switch cDNA synthesis was carried out using SMARTScribe reverse transcriptase along with a TRBC-specific primer. After barcoding, samples were pooled and then prepared using the NEBNext Ultra DNA Library Prep Kit for Illumina. Libraries were sequenced on an Illumina MiSeq with the MiSeq reagent kit v2, 300 cycles. Turning to the authors' computational methods: Reads were demultiplexed by barcode with Jemultiplexer and were aligned with MiTCR using default parameters. Non-functional sequences were removed with VDJtools, and each clonotype was defined by its amino acid sequence, with frequencies calculated from the assigned sequence reads. In the clonal space homeostasis analysis, clonotypes were binned by frequency as over-represented (0.05-1), large, medium and small. Using fastp trimming at Q25 and MiXCR clonotype assembly, TCRdb reanalyzed the public sequencing data and kept in-frame beta chains. Each entry is one CDR3 protein sequence, shown with its most common DNA and genes. The V and J calls follow TCRdb's processing rather than the paper's. The sample table shows about 600 distinct CDR3 sequences, and roughly 30% are seen once. The ten most abundant clones make up 24% of the sample.

Relative to germline, V is 1 base shorter and J is 0 bases shorter, with 10 bases between their ends. Reading the germline V gene (reference sequence) gives CDR1 LGHDT and CDR2 YNNKEL. The CDR3 contains 16 residues, cysteine and phenylalanine counted. Here the CDR3 DNA is all that survives: 48 bases in frame from base 1. Points the paper makes about the study in general: Diagnosed volunteers showed more expansion or contraction among top five MAIT clonotypes than healthy controls (approximately 0.53 versus 0.13), suggesting infection-driven repertoire reshaping. A significant decrease in the space occupied by over-represented MAIT clonotypes was found from baseline to mid-infection (approximately 0.17 to 0.10), whereas no significant post-infection difference was found. The availability of volunteer samples limited the sample sizes, but these sizes were considered adequate to detect differences between groups. MAIT TRBV usage was oligoclonal, favouring TRBV20 and TRBV6, and appeared unchanged by infection.

The sample in question was MAIT cells from PBMCs, obtained at the middle sampling point of the challenge study. The chain uses TRBV3-1 and TRBJ1-3; the D gene is not confidently resolved. The source of this sequence is a person aged 18-70 years who was deliberately infected with Salmonella Paratyphi A in a paratyphoid fever challenge study. The CDR3 reads CASSQGPGDSGNTIYF. Read as DNA, the sequence is TGTGCCAGCAGCCAAGGTCCAGGAGACTCTGGAAACACCATATATTTT.